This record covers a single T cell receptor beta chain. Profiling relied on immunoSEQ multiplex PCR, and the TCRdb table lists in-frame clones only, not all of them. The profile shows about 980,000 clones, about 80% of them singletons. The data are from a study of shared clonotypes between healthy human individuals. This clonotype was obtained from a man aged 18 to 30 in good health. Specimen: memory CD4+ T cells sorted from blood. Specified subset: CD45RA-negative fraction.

CDR3 loop: CASSEVRASGNTIYF. The CDR3, as DNA: TGTGCCAGCAGCGAGGTCAGGGCATCTGGAAACACCATATATTTT. The chain has TRBV7-9 and TRBJ1-3; possible D gene TRBD1, 5 bases. V lost 5 bases and J 1 base, leaving 12 bases between the germline ends. The V gene's germline CDR1 is SEHNR and CDR2 FQNEAQ (reference sequence). CDR3 length: 15 residues.